The next 23 T cell receptor beta chains were all read from a single sample in a study of blood T cell repertoires in COVID-19. Here immunoSEQ multiplex PCR was the method, and the copy in TCRdb shows in-frame clones only, minus some. This table has 200,000 or so clones, around 90% appearing once. The sequencing input was peripheral blood. All receptors come from a man aged 60 to 75 who had recovered from COVID-19.

This chain links TRBV18 with TRBJ1-1; 10 bases agree with TRBD1. The trim removed 4 bases at V and 1 base at J, leaving 6 bases unmatched. The CDR3 is 16 amino acids. CDR1 and CDR2 (germline): KGHSH, LQKENI. The CDR3 is CASSLGTGAKNTEAFF. The CDR3 DNA is TGTGCCAGCTCACTGGGGACAGGGGCTAAGAACACTGAAGCTTTCTTT.

J is TRBJ1-4 and V is TRBV5-5, with a possible D match to TRBD1 (5 bases). Germline assignment: CDR1 SGHKS and CDR2 YYEKEE (reference sequence). The CDR3 runs to 16 residues. V shed 4 bases and J shed 8 bases, with 21 bases lying between them. The CDR3 nucleotides are TGTGCCAGCAGCCCCGACGCCGGGGGGGTGGGAGAAAAACTGTTTTTT. It specifies CASSPDAGGVGEKLFF.

The chain couples TRBV28 to TRBJ2-7; D ambiguous. The V gene lost 6 bases and the J gene lost 6 bases, with 15 bases spanning the gap. The CDR3 consists of 13 residues. Germline V CDR1 and CDR2: MDHEN, SYDVKM. CDR3 region: CASRTGSPLEQYF. The CDR3, as DNA: TGTGCCAGCAGAACCGGGTCCCCCCTCGAGCAGTACTTC.

The J gene is TRBJ2-7, the V gene TRBV29-1; D gene unclear. V dropped 6 bases and J dropped 2 bases, with 8 bases sitting between them. This CDR3 has 11 residues. Germline V gene lookup returns CDR1 SQVTM and CDR2 ANQGSEA. CDR3 in DNA: TGCAGCGTCGCGGCAGCCTACGAGCAGTACTTC. Translated: CSVAAAYEQYF.

The chain uses TRBV6-2 or TRBV6-3 and TRBJ2-3, with D perhaps matching TRBD2 (5 bases). The V and J ends lost 6 bases and 4 bases respectively, with 20 bases between them. The CDR3 totals 16 residues. Germline values: CDR1 MNHEY, CDR2 SVGEGT. CDR3 in amino acids: CASSPLLALRADTQYF. The CDR3 nucleotides read TGTGCCAGCAGCCCTCTCCTAGCCCTTAGGGCAGATACGCAGTATTTT.

The genes are TRBV5-6 and TRBJ1-2; 8 nucleotides line up with TRBD1. The length of the CDR3 is 16 residues. Germline V lookup: CDR1 SGHDT, CDR2 YYEEEE. With 4 bases clipped from V and 4 bases from J, the junction kept 12 bases outside the gene matches. Here the CDR3 reads CASSGGTGDGVYGYTF. In DNA form, the CDR3 reads TGTGCCAGCAGCGGGGGGACAGGTGATGGGGTCTATGGCTACACCTTC.

The genes are TRBV2 and TRBJ2-5; weak D call: TRBD2 (6 bases). This CDR3 region has 15 residues. The germline gives CDR1 SNHLY, CDR2 FYNNEI. Trimming removed 4 bases at V and 1 base at J, with 13 bases between. In DNA form, the CDR3 reads TGTGCCAGCAGTGGGGGACTGACCCTCCAAGAGACCCAGTACTTC. As protein: CASSGGLTLQETQYF. Full variable domain (outside the CDR3, taken from reference TRBV2 and TRBJ2-5): EPEVTQTPSHQVTQMGQEVILRCVPISNHLYFYWYRQILGQKVEFLVSFYNNEISEKSEIFDDQFSVERPDGSNFTLKIRSTKLEDSAMYFCASSGGLTLQETQYFGPGTRLLVL.

This clone was seen only a few times. This chain connects TRBV3-1 (or the pseudogene TRBV3-2) to TRBJ1-2; D might be TRBD1 (5 bases). V was trimmed by 0 bases and J by 0 bases, leaving 8 bases between them. The CDR3 is made up of 15 amino acids. CDR1 and CDR2 from the germline V gene are LGHDT and YNNKEL (reference sequence). In DNA form, the CDR3 reads TGTGCCAGCAGCCAAGACAGGGAAGCTAACTATGGCTACACCTTC. Its protein is CASSQDREANYGYTF.

The CDR3 nucleotides are TGTGCCAGCAGCTTAAGCGAGAACACCGGGGAGCTGTTTTTT. This translates into CASSLSENTGELFF. The rearrangement uses TRBV11-1 and TRBJ2-2; D remains unclear. Between the trimmed V and J ends, which lost 2 bases and 1 base, there was a span of 5 bases. This CDR3 has 14 amino acids. Germline CDR1 reads SGHAT; CDR2 reads FQDESV (reference sequence).

The chain joins TRBV12-3 or TRBV12-4 to TRBJ2-4; the match to TRBD1 covers 8 bases. V trimming: 6 bases; J trimming: 9 bases; junction bases outside the gene matches: 7. The CDR3 covers 13 residues. The CDR3 sequence: CASSAGQGVIQYF. The CDR3 nucleotides are TGTGCCAGCAGCGCTGGACAGGGTGTCATTCAGTACTTC.

The CDR3 nucleotides are TGTGCCAGCAGCTTAGATAGGAGTTTGAACACTGAAGCTTTCTTT. It specifies CASSLDRSLNTEAFF. The chain uses TRBV7-2 and TRBJ1-1; no clear D gene. V lost 1 base and J 0 bases, leaving 9 bases between the germline ends. The germline gives CDR1 SGHTA, CDR2 FQGNSA. The CDR3 is 15 residues long. Looking up the rest from reference TRBV7-2 and TRBJ1-1 gives the full variable domain: GAGVSQSPSNKVTEKGKDVELRCDPISGHTALYWYRQSLGQGLEFLIYFQGNSAPDKSGLPSDRFSAERTGGSVSTLTIQRTQQEDSAVYLCASSLDRSLNTEAFFGQGTRLTVV.

This chain joins TRBV5-1 and TRBJ2-2; TRBD2 matches 7 bases. Germline-derived CDR1 and CDR2 are SGHRS and YFSETQ. This CDR3 region has 16 residues. With 2 bases clipped from V and 6 bases from J, the junction kept 10 bases outside the gene matches. The DNA for the CDR3 is TGCGCCAGCAGCTTTGGGCCGACGGGAGGTGCCGGGGAGCTGTTTTTT. Its translation: CASSFGPTGGAGELFF.

Only a few counts were recorded for this clone. This rearrangement joins TRBV3-1 (or the pseudogene TRBV3-2) to TRBJ1-4; possibly TRBD1 for D (5 bases). Looked up from germline, CDR1 is LGHDT and CDR2 is YNNKEL (reference sequence). This CDR3 contains 16 residues. The V gene lost 4 bases and the J gene lost 6 bases, with 18 bases spanning the gap. CDR3 loop: CASSRGRRDADEKLFF. In nucleotides, the CDR3 is TGTGCCAGCAGCCGCGGTAGGAGGGACGCGGATGAAAAACTGTTTTTT.

V gene TRBV27 combines with J gene TRBJ1-6, with 7 bases aligning to TRBD1. Germline lookup yields CDR1 MNHEY and CDR2 SMNVEV (reference sequence). V dropped 5 bases and J dropped 6; count of bases not matched to a gene: 7. The CDR3 spans 15 residues. CDR3 nucleotides: TGTGCCAGCAGTCCCCGGGACAGTCGTAATTCACCCCTCCACTTT. Translation: CASSPRDSRNSPLHF.

In its sample, this clone was seen a few times. V is TRBV7-9 and J is TRBJ1-2; D gene ambiguous. Germline CDR1 and CDR2: SEHNR and FQNEAQ (reference sequence). V shed 3 bases and J shed 4 bases, with 12 bases lying between them. The CDR3 length is 14 residues. Here the CDR3 reads CASSFRAGSYGYTF. The DNA of the CDR3 is TGTGCCAGCAGCTTTCGGGCGGGCTCCTATGGCTACACCTTC.

The J gene is TRBJ1-3, the V gene TRBV5-1; 8 bases line up with TRBD1. The CDR3 totals 16 residues. V gave up 4 bases and J gave up 4 bases; unmatched junction bases: 10. CDR1 is SGHRS, CDR2 YFSETQ, per germline. The CDR3 region is CASSPGQVGKGNTIYF. The CDR3 DNA reads TGCGCCAGCAGCCCGGGACAGGTCGGAAAGGGAAACACCATATATTTT.

The V call is TRBV29-1, the J call TRBJ2-3; the match to TRBD1 covers 7 bases. The junction had 14 bases not matched to a gene; V was cut back by 1 base and J by 1 base. Germline loops: CDR1 SQVTM, CDR2 ANQGSEA. This CDR3 has 18 amino acids. The CDR3 region is CSVEGWDSKFSRTDTQYF. Written as DNA, the CDR3 is TGCAGCGTTGAAGGTTGGGACAGTAAATTTAGCCGCACAGATACGCAGTATTTT.

V usage is TRBV13 and J usage is TRBJ2-3, with TRBD2 matching over 8 bases. V was pared by 6 bases and J by 4 bases, with 15 bases of the junction left unmatched. Germline lookup yields CDR1 PRHDT and CDR2 FYEKMQ (reference sequence). There are 17 residues in the CDR3. CDR3 sequence (DNA): TGTGCCAGCAGTCCCACGCCGGCAGCGGGGGAAGCAGATACGCAGTATTTT. This encodes CASSPTPAAGEADTQYF.

This chain joins TRBV15 and TRBJ2-7; 7 nucleotides line up with TRBD1. The V segment lost 1 base and the J segment 2 bases; nucleotides outside the gene matches: 8. CDR3 length: 16 amino acids. Germline V gene sequence: CDR1 LNHNV, CDR2 YYDKDF (reference sequence). The chain's CDR3 is CATSRGGTEGTYEQYF. CDR3 bases: TGTGCCACCAGCAGAGGAGGGACAGAAGGAACCTACGAGCAGTACTTC.

The chain employs TRBV6-2 or TRBV6-3 and TRBJ2-5; TRBD1 aligns across 8 bases. With V trimmed by 5 bases and J by 4 bases, 9 bases remained unmatched. The CDR3 contains 15 residues. The germline CDR1 and CDR2 sequences are MNHEY and SVGEGT. The CDR3 sequence is CASSLTGVGAETQYF. DNA of the CDR3: TGTGCCAGCAGTCTGACAGGGGTTGGGGCAGAGACCCAGTACTTC.

This chain uses TRBV5-6 with TRBJ1-1, with 9 nucleotides matching TRBD1. The CDR3 runs 14 residues. Trimming removed 5 bases from V and 3 bases from J; junction bases left unmatched: 5. Germline CDR1 and CDR2: SGHDT and YYEEEE. The CDR3 protein is CASRQTGGDTEAFF. CDR3 DNA: TGTGCCAGCAGACAGACAGGGGGGGACACTGAAGCTTTCTTT.

The rearrangement joins TRBV6-2 or TRBV6-3 to TRBJ2-1, with D perhaps matching TRBD1 (6 bases). This CDR3 contains 15 residues. Trimming removed 6 bases at V and 2 bases at J, with 14 bases between. Germline V gene lookup returns CDR1 MNHEY and CDR2 SVGEGT. The CDR3 bases are TGTGCCAGCAGCTATACAGGGTCTCCCTACAATGAGCAGTTCTTC. Translating it yields CASSYTGSPYNEQFF.

The genes are TRBV3-1 (or the pseudogene TRBV3-2) and TRBJ2-7; the match to TRBD1 covers 8 bases. The CDR3 runs 14 residues. With V trimmed by 5 bases and J by 2 bases, 5 bases remained unmatched. Germline CDR1 reads LGHDT; CDR2 reads YNNKEL (reference sequence). In DNA form, the CDR3 reads TGTGCCAGCAGCTGGGACAGGAAAACCTACGAGCAGTACTTC. Its translation is CASSWDRKTYEQYF.